The 26 T cell receptor beta chains below all came from one sample that was sequenced in a study of spatial heterogeneity in lung cancer. Time point noted: sample taken at primary tumor resection. TCRdb analysed the 5' RACE reads with MiXCR anew, one entry per CDR3 protein. The data contain just under 95,000 distinct CDR3 sequences, 12% of them seen just once; the ten biggest clones take up about two fifths. Sequenced material: PBMCs, taken at surgery. The receptors derive from a male donor with early-stage non-small cell lung cancer.

The J gene is TRBJ2-7, the V gene TRBV29-1; D tentatively fits TRBD1 or TRBD2 (5 bases each). CDR1 and CDR2 (germline): SQVTM, ANQGSEA. V was shortened by 4 bases and J by 4 bases, with 14 bases between the two germline ends. The CDR3 has 13 residues. CDR3 in DNA: TGCAGCGTTGGTTCCGGGGCGGGTTACGAGCAGTACTTC. As protein: CSVGSGAGYEQYF.

This rearrangement joins TRBV6-4 to TRBJ2-7; 8 nucleotides agree with TRBD2. In germline, CDR1 is MRHNA, CDR2 SNTAGT. Germline trimming cut 9 bases from V and 4 bases from J; bases unmatched to any gene: 2. This CDR3 is built from 11 residues. DNA of the CDR3: TGTGCCAGGGTAGCGGGGTACGAGCAGTACTTC. This gives the protein CARVAGYEQYF.

In this sample, this clonotype turned up a few times. The chain combines TRBV7-2 with TRBJ1-2, with a tentative D call TRBD1 (6 bases). This CDR3 is 15 amino acids long. The germline CDR1 and CDR2 sequences are SGHTA and FQGNSA. Trimming pared 5 bases from V and 7 bases from J, leaving 20 bases between. The CDR3 DNA reads TGTGCCAGCAGCCCAAACAGACAGGCGGAAGGTGGCTACACCTTC. It is translated as CASSPNRQAEGGYTF. The variable domain in full, with the rest retrieved from reference TRBV7-2 and TRBJ1-2, is GAGVSQSPSNKVTEKGKDVELRCDPISGHTALYWYRQSLGQGLEFLIYFQGNSAPDKSGLPSDRFSAERTGGSVSTLTIQRTQQEDSAVYLCASSPNRQAEGGYTFGSGTRLTVV.

By share, this clonotype ranks as large. V is TRBV7-9 and J is TRBJ2-1; 7 bases map to TRBD2. This CDR3 spans 16 amino acids. The germline V gene encodes CDR1 SEHNR and CDR2 FQNEAQ (reference sequence). V shed 5 bases and J 6 bases; nucleotides not matched to a gene: 13. The DNA for the CDR3 is TGTGCCAGCAGCGTACTAGGAGCGGGATGGGTCAATGAGCAGTTCTTC. The encoded protein is CASSVLGAGWVNEQFF.

The chain combines TRBV6-2 or TRBV6-3 with TRBJ1-6, with TRBD1 matching 7 bases. J gave up 7 bases and V 3 bases, and 9 bases lay outside the gene matches. Per germline, CDR1 MNHEY and CDR2 SVGEGT. This CDR3 is built from 16 residues. The CDR3 loop is CASSYHDRERNSPLHF. In nucleotides, the CDR3 is TGTGCCAGCAGTTATCACGACAGGGAGAGGAATTCACCCCTCCACTTT.

This clonotype was observed many times. The J gene is TRBJ2-3, the V gene TRBV5-5, with D unresolved. V lost 0 bases and J lost 6, with 11 bases in between. The CDR3 runs to 14 residues. Germline V gene data show CDR1 as SGHKS and CDR2 as YYEKEE (reference sequence). CDR3 sequence reads: CASSLVSKFDTQYF. CDR3 DNA sequence: TGTGCCAGCAGCTTGGTCAGTAAGTTCGATACGCAGTATTTT.

This clonotype was counted ten times or more. V usage is TRBV5-1 and J usage is TRBJ2-7; no reliable D call. V lost 2 bases, J lost 7 bases, and 13 bases lay in between. CDR1 is SGHRS, CDR2 YFSETQ, per germline. This CDR3 has 13 amino acids. The CDR3 DNA reads as TGCGCCAGCAGCTTCAATTTCGATGGGGAGCAGTACTTC. Translating gives CASSFNFDGEQYF. Based on the CDR3 plus reference TRBV5-1 and TRBJ2-7, the full variable domain is KAGVTQTPRYLIKTRGQQVTLSCSPISGHRSVSWYQQTPGQGLQFLFEYFSETQRNKGNFPGRFSGRQFSNSRSEMNVSTLELGDSALYLCASSFNFDGEQYFGPGTRLTVT.

This clonotype occurred a few times. The V gene is TRBV4-2, the J gene TRBJ1-2, with D perhaps matching TRBD1 (5 bases). Trimming pared 6 bases from V and 5 bases from J, leaving 16 bases between. This CDR3 region has 14 residues. CDR1 is LGHNA and CDR2 is YNFKEQ in the germline V gene. The CDR3 coding sequence is TGTGCCAGCAGTCGGGACCGTCTGGGATATGGCTACACCTTC. Residues: CASSRDRLGYGYTF.

This chain connects TRBV6-1 to TRBJ2-7, with D unclear. This CDR3 spans 14 amino acids. V gave up 4 bases and J gave up 0 bases, with 10 bases separating them. Germline loops: CDR1 MNHNS, CDR2 SASEGT. DNA for the CDR3: TGTGCCAGCAGTGCGCCAGTTCCCTCCTACGAGCAGTACTTC. This codes for CASSAPVPSYEQYF.

This clonotype was counted a few times. The rearrangement joins TRBV2 to TRBJ2-7, with D possibly being TRBD1 or TRBD2 (5 bases each). The CDR3 runs to 12 residues. V lost 2 bases to trimming and J lost 7 bases, with 9 bases between them. Germline CDR1 is SNHLY and CDR2 is FYNNEI. CDR3 sequence reads: CASSEFGGEQYF. CDR3 nucleotides: TGTGCCAGCAGTGAATTTGGGGGAGAGCAGTACTTC.

This clonotype was observed many times. This chain connects TRBV12-3 or TRBV12-4 to TRBJ2-1; maybe TRBD2 (6 bases). CDR3 size: 14 residues. V lost 6 bases, J lost 7 bases, and 16 bases lay in between. CDR3 sequence (DNA): TGTGCCAGCAGGGGAGGCAGGGAAAGAAATGAGCAGTTCTTC. Residues: CASRGGRERNEQFF.

This clonotype has a count of ten or more. The gene calls are TRBV5-1 and TRBJ1-2; 12 bases map to TRBD1. With V trimmed by 2 bases and J by 0 bases, 5 bases remained unmatched. Germline V gene data show CDR1 as SGHRS and CDR2 as YFSETQ. The CDR3 is made up of 17 amino acids. CDR3 in DNA: TGCGCCAGCAGCTTACCGGGACAGGGGGCGGCTAACTATGGCTACACCTTC. Protein: CASSLPGQGAANYGYTF.

Many counts were recorded for this clonotype. The chain is built from TRBV7-9 and TRBJ2-1, with no clear D. The CDR3 is made up of 13 amino acids. Germline assignment: CDR1 SEHNR and CDR2 FQNEAQ (reference sequence). Trimming left V 6 bases short and J 3 bases short, with 9 bases between. CDR3 bases: TGTGCCAGCAGTCAACTGGTCTACAATGAGCAGTTCTTC. Its translation: CASSQLVYNEQFF.

There are a few counts of this clonotype. This chain connects TRBV6-2 or TRBV6-3 to TRBJ2-5; 7 bases are a match to TRBD1. Germline V CDR1 and CDR2: MNHEY, SVGEGT. The CDR3 extends over 16 amino acids. Germline trimming cut 2 bases from V and 1 base from J; bases unmatched to any gene: 7. CDR3 nucleotides: TGTGCCAGCAGTTACCCCGAGGGGGCCCCCCAAGAGACCCAGTACTTC. Its translation: CASSYPEGAPQETQYF.

This clonotype was detected ten times or more. CDR3 region: CASSLQGGYEQYF. DNA of the CDR3: TGTGCCAGCAGCTTGCAGGGAGGCTACGAGCAGTACTTC. The chain joins TRBV7-6 to TRBJ2-7, with D possibly being TRBD2 (6 bases). Germline lookup yields CDR1 SGHVS and CDR2 FNYEAQ. The CDR3 contains 13 residues. The V end lost 3 bases, the J end lost 3 bases, and 9 bases lay between the germline ends. The whole variable domain, remainder taken from reference TRBV7-6 and TRBJ2-7, is GAGVSQSPRYKVTKRGQDVALRCDPISGHVSLYWYRQALGQGPEFLTYFNYEAQQDKSGLPNDRFSAERPEGSISTLTIQRTEQRDSAMYRCASSLQGGYEQYFGPGTRLTVT.

The chain couples TRBV12-3 or TRBV12-4 to TRBJ2-5; TRBD1 aligns across 8 bases. The junction had 3 bases not matched to a gene; V was cut back by 5 bases and J by 4 bases. CDR3 length: 13 residues. The CDR3 bases are TGTGCCAGCAGTCCGACAGGGGCAGAGACCCAGTACTTC. The encoded protein is CASSPTGAETQYF.

This sequence joins TRBV20-1 and TRBJ1-2; possibly TRBD1 for D (5 bases). CDR3 length: 13 amino acids. The germline gives CDR1 DFQATT, CDR2 SNEGSKA (reference sequence). Deletions cut 5 bases from V and 5 bases from J, with 15 bases between. DNA of the CDR3: TGCAGTGCTTCGGTTAACCAGGGTTATGGCTACACCTTC. It yields the protein CSASVNQGYGYTF.

This clonotype was seen once. V and J are TRBV20-1 and TRBJ2-7; unclear D gene. The V end lost 1 base, the J end lost 4 bases, and 11 bases lay between the germline ends. Germline loops: CDR1 DFQATT, CDR2 SNEGSKA (reference sequence). The CDR3 totals 13 residues. The CDR3 nucleotides read TGCAGTGCTAGAGGTCCTTTGGGATACGAGCAGTACTTC. Protein sequence: CSARGPLGYEQYF.

The table lists this clonotype with many counts. V and J are TRBV23-1 and TRBJ2-2, with unresolved D. TRBV23-1 is designated an ORF whose function remains uncertain. There are 18 residues in the CDR3. The ends were cut back, 0 bases at V and 8 bases at J, with 22 bases in the middle. The CDR3 sequence is CASSQSFLVVVGMGELFF. The CDR3 DNA reads as TGCGCCAGCAGTCAATCATTCTTGGTCGTCGTGGGAATGGGGGAGCTGTTTTTT.

This chain joins TRBV9 and TRBJ2-7; tentatively, D is TRBD1 or TRBD2 (5 bases each). There are 13 residues in the CDR3. The V gene's germline CDR1 is SGDLS and CDR2 YYNGEE. The V gene lost 0 bases and the J gene lost 6 bases, with 10 bases spanning the gap. This chain's CDR3 is CASSVGGEGEQYF. The CDR3, as DNA: TGTGCCAGCAGCGTAGGGGGCGAGGGCGAGCAGTACTTC.

In DNA, the CDR3 is TGTGCCAGCAGCCGGACAGGACATAATTCACCCCTCCACTTT. This encodes CASSRTGHNSPLHF. The V gene is TRBV7-2, the J gene TRBJ1-6, with 7 bases identical to TRBD1. There are 14 residues in the CDR3. The V segment lost 5 bases and the J segment 5 bases; nucleotides outside the gene matches: 3. The germline V gene has CDR1 SGHTA and CDR2 FQGNSA.

This clonotype was seen many times. CDR3 DNA sequence: TGCGCCAGCAGCCTGGCGGGATCCTCCTACGAGCAGTACTTC. Protein product: CASSLAGSSYEQYF. This chain joins TRBV5-1 and TRBJ2-7, with D perhaps matching TRBD2 (6 bases). The V end was cut by 4 bases, the J end by 0 bases, with 11 bases between. CDR1 and CDR2 (germline): SGHRS, YFSETQ. The CDR3 runs 14 residues.

There are a few counts of this clonotype. V usage is TRBV5-1 and J usage is TRBJ2-3; D unclear. Trimming stripped 2 bases from V and 1 base from J, with 8 bases between. The CDR3 length is 14 residues. The germline V gene encodes CDR1 SGHRS and CDR2 YFSETQ. CDR3 in amino acids: CASSFSSGTDTQYF. The CDR3, as DNA: TGCGCCAGCAGCTTTTCAAGCGGCACAGATACGCAGTATTTT.

This clonotype has a count of ten or more. The chain couples TRBV5-6 to TRBJ1-4, with 9 nucleotides matching TRBD1. Germline V gives CDR1 SGHDT, CDR2 YYEEEE. This CDR3 has 18 amino acids. V lost 2 bases to trimming and J lost 0 bases; unmatched junction nucleotides: 8. CDR3 in amino acids: CASSLGTGFITTNEKLFF. The CDR3 DNA sequence: TGTGCCAGCAGCTTAGGGACAGGGTTCATCACAACTAATGAAAAACTGTTTTTT.

This clonotype has a handful of counts. The rearrangement joins TRBV12-3 or TRBV12-4 to TRBJ2-3, with D perhaps TRBD2 (7 bases). The ends were cut back, 11 bases at V and 6 bases at J, with 21 bases in the middle. The CDR3 runs to 14 residues. The CDR3 reads CASGGEPRRDTQYF. The CDR3 DNA is TGTGCCTCGGGGGGCGAACCCAGGCGGGATACGCAGTATTTT.

This clonotype was picked up a small number of times. The chain combines TRBV12-3 or TRBV12-4 with TRBJ1-2; D gene unclear. The V end was cut by 5 bases, the J end by 8 bases, with 15 bases between. CDR3 length equals 13 residues. The CDR3 region is CASSKGQFGGYTF. CDR3 nucleotides: TGTGCCAGCAGTAAAGGTCAATTCGGCGGCTACACCTTC.